These 12 T cell receptor beta chains were all obtained from the same sample, sequenced in a study of blood T cell repertoires in COVID-19. Method: immunoSEQ multiplex PCR; TCRdb's copy keeps in-frame clones and lacks some. The table lists around 80,000 clones, about four fifths of them singletons. Source material: peripheral blood. These receptors were collected from a man older than 75 with acute or convalescent COVID-19.

This clone was observed a few times. The chain joins TRBV4-1 to TRBJ1-2; D might be TRBD1 (6 bases). The CDR3 is made up of 15 amino acids. The V end lost 1 base, the J end lost 2 bases, and 11 bases lay between the germline ends. Germline-derived CDR1 and CDR2 are MGHRA and YSYEKL. The CDR3 coding sequence is TGCGCCAGCAGCCAAGGACCGGGGACAAACTATGGCTACACCTTC. Protein sequence: CASSQGPGTNYGYTF.

The chain combines TRBV5-1 with TRBJ1-3; D is ambiguous. This CDR3 is built from 16 residues. CDR1 SGHRS and CDR2 YFSETQ come from the germline V gene. V shed 0 bases and J shed 0 bases, with 10 bases lying between them. The CDR3 bases are TGCGCCAGCAGCTTGGAGGCCACAGTCTCTGGAAACACCATATATTTT. Translating gives CASSLEATVSGNTIYF.

This clone was seen only once. This rearrangement joins TRBV4-2 to TRBJ2-5; 10 nucleotides match TRBD1. The V segment lost 0 bases and the J segment 5 bases; nucleotides outside the gene matches: 9. Germline V gene lookup returns CDR1 LGHNA and CDR2 YNFKEQ. The CDR3 length is 17 residues. The CDR3 spells CASSQDLRQGAWETQYF. The CDR3 DNA reads as TGTGCCAGCAGCCAAGATCTGCGACAGGGGGCTTGGGAGACCCAGTACTTC.

V is TRBV19 and J is TRBJ1-2, with TRBD1 matching over 10 bases. After removal of 7 bases from V and 2 bases from J, the junction contained 4 bases not matched to a gene. The CDR3 runs 14 residues. The V gene's germline CDR1 is LNHDA and CDR2 SQIVND (reference sequence). This chain's CDR3 is CASNPDRGNYGYTF. CDR3 DNA: TGTGCCAGTAACCCGGACAGGGGGAACTATGGCTACACCTTC.

This clone was detected once. The V gene is TRBV18, the J gene TRBJ1-5; 7 nucleotides align to TRBD1. This CDR3 contains 15 residues. V was pared by 3 bases and J by 4 bases, with 6 bases of the junction left unmatched. CDR1 KGHSH and CDR2 LQKENI come from the germline V gene. The CDR3: CASSPPGQANQPQHF. The CDR3 nucleotides are TGTGCCAGCTCACCCCCCGGACAGGCTAATCAGCCCCAGCATTTT.

This rearrangement joins TRBV7-2 to TRBJ2-5; 10 bases match TRBD1. This CDR3 has 15 amino acids. CDR1 SGHTA and CDR2 FQGNSA come from the germline V gene. Trimming cost V 2 bases and J 4 bases; bases outside gene matches: 4. The CDR3 DNA follows: TGTGCCAGCAGCTTATTGGGACAGGGGAGAGAGACCCAGTACTTC. The encoded protein is CASSLLGQGRETQYF.

J is TRBJ1-1 and V is TRBV7-9, with TRBD1 matching 7 bases. CDR1 and CDR2 from the germline V gene are SEHNR and FQNEAQ (reference sequence). CDR3 length: 13 amino acids. V lost 5 bases to trimming and J lost 8 bases; unmatched junction nucleotides: 8. CDR3 loop: CASSPTRQGEAFF. The CDR3 nucleotides are TGTGCCAGCAGCCCGACTAGACAGGGAGAAGCTTTCTTT.

The V call is TRBV29-1, the J call TRBJ2-3; 7 nucleotides align to TRBD2. The V gene end was trimmed by 4 bases and the J gene end by 3 bases; junction bases not matched to a gene: 7. This CDR3 has 14 residues. Germline assignment: CDR1 SQVTM and CDR2 ANQGSEA. The DNA for the CDR3 is TGCAGCGTTGGAGGACTAGTCAAAACAGATACGCAGTATTTT. Protein sequence: CSVGGLVKTDTQYF.

The chain combines TRBV5-1 with TRBJ2-7, with unresolved D. Germline CDR1 and CDR2: SGHRS and YFSETQ. Trimming took 0 bases from V and 5 from J, leaving 18 bases between them. CDR3 size: 16 residues. This chain's CDR3 is CASSLASGPPLDEQYF. DNA of the CDR3: TGCGCCAGCAGCTTGGCTTCGGGTCCCCCCTTGGACGAGCAGTACTTC.

The gene calls are TRBV12-3 or TRBV12-4 and TRBJ2-7; D is perhaps TRBD2 (5 bases). Between the trimmed V and J ends, which lost 4 bases and 6 bases, there was a span of 13 bases. The CDR3 is 13 residues long. CDR3 in amino acids: CASSYDYDGEQYF. In DNA, the CDR3 is TGTGCCAGCAGTTATGACTACGACGGCGAGCAGTACTTC.

The chain couples TRBV7-3 to TRBJ2-1, with TRBD1 matching 7 bases. The CDR3 loop spans 14 amino acids. Germline V gene lookup returns CDR1 SGHTA and CDR2 FQGTGA. The J segment lost 2 bases and the V segment lost 5 bases, leaving 3 bases of the junction unmatched. CDR3: CASSPQGAYNEQFF. As DNA, the CDR3 is TGTGCCAGCAGCCCCCAGGGGGCCTACAATGAGCAGTTCTTC.

The chain links TRBV30 to TRBJ2-1; D may be TRBD2 (5 bases). The CDR3 spans 15 residues. V was shortened by 5 bases and J by 0 bases, with 14 bases between the two germline ends. Per the germline V gene, CDR1 is GTSNPN and CDR2 is SVGIG (reference sequence). The CDR3 spells CAWGPDSSSYNEQFF. As DNA, the CDR3 is TGTGCCTGGGGCCCGGACTCTAGCTCCTACAATGAGCAGTTCTTC.